This T cell receptor (beta chain) comes out of a study of T cell changes during pregnancy in multiple sclerosis. V gave up 2 bases and J gave up 9 bases, with 14 bases separating them. The CDR3 totals 14 residues. Germline assignment: CDR1 SGHAT and CDR2 FQNNGV. The repertoire was sequenced with immunoSEQ multiplex PCR; TCRdb's copy has only in-frame clones and lacks some. The profile shows about 31,000 clones, 88% of them singletons. This TCR was recovered from a female donor in good health, enrolled as a control in a pregnancy study. The chain employs TRBV11-2 and TRBJ2-1; possible D gene TRBD2, 5 bases. This sample comprised CD4+ T cells from peripheral blood mononuclear cells, obtained in the first trimester of pregnancy. The chain's CDR3 is CASSLRLTEGEQFF. As DNA, the CDR3 is TGTGCCAGCAGCTTAAGATTGACTGAGGGTGAGCAGTTCTTC. The full variable domain, in which reference TRBV11-2 and TRBJ2-1 provide the parts outside the CDR3, is EAGVAQSPRYKIIEKRQSVAFWCNPISGHATLYWYQQILGQGPKLLIQFQNNGVVDDSQLPKDRFSAERLKGVDSTLKIQPAKLEDSAVYLCASSLRLTEGEQFFGPGTRLTVL.